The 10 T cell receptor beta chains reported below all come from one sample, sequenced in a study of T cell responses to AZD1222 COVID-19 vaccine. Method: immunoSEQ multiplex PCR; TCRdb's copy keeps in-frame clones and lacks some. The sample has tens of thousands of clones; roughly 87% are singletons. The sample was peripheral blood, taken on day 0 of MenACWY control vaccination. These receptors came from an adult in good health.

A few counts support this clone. The CDR3 nucleotides are TGTGCCAGCAGTTACGACCGCCTTGAAGCTTTCTTT. Translated, it gives CASSYDRLEAFF. The V call is TRBV6-2 or TRBV6-3, the J call TRBJ1-1; D is unclear. V was cut by 2 bases and J by 7 bases, with 8 bases left in between. Germline CDR1 MNHEY, CDR2 SVGEGT. CDR3 length: 12 residues.

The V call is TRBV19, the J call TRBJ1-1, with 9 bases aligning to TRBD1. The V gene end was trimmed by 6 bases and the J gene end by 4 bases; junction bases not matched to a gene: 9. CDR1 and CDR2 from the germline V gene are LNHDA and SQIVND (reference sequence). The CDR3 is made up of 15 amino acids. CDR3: CASRTDRGRATEAFF. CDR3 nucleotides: TGTGCCAGTAGGACGGACAGGGGAAGGGCCACTGAAGCTTTCTTT.

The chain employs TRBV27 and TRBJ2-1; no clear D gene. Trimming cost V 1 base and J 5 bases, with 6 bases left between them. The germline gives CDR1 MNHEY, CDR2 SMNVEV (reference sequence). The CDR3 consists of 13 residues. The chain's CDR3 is CASSLWQNNEQFF. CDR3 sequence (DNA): TGTGCCAGCAGTTTATGGCAGAACAATGAGCAGTTCTTC.

The CDR3 region has the DNA TGTGCCAGTAGTATCGTTGGAAACACCATATATTTT. Protein product: CASSIVGNTIYF. The chain carries TRBV19 and TRBJ1-3; D gene ambiguous. This CDR3 has 12 residues. The V and J ends lost 3 bases and 3 bases respectively, with 3 bases between them. Germline CDR1 LNHDA, CDR2 SQIVND (reference sequence).

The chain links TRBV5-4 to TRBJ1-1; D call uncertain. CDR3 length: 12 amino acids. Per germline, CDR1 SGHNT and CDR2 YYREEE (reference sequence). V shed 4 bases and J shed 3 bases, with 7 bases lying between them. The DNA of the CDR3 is TGTGCCAGCAGCATATTAGACACTGAAGCTTTCTTT. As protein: CASSILDTEAFF.

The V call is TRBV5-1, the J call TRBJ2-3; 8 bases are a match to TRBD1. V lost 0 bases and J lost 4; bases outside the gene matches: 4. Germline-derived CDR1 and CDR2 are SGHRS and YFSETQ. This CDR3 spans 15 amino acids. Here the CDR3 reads CASSLEGQEADTQYF. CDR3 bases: TGCGCCAGCAGCTTGGAGGGACAGGAGGCAGATACGCAGTATTTT. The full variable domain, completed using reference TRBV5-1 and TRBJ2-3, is KAGVTQTPRYLIKTRGQQVTLSCSPISGHRSVSWYQQTPGQGLQFLFEYFSETQRNKGNFPGRFSGRQFSNSRSEMNVSTLELGDSALYLCASSLEGQEADTQYFGPGTRLTVL.

CDR3 in amino acids: CASSQGQGYGYTF. CDR3 coding DNA: TGTGCCAGCAGCCAGGGACAGGGGTATGGCTACACCTTC. J is TRBJ1-2 and V is TRBV5-4; the match to TRBD1 covers 10 bases. V gave up 4 bases and J gave up 5 bases; unmatched junction bases: 2. This CDR3 is 13 amino acids long. Germline CDR1 SGHNT, CDR2 YYREEE (reference sequence).

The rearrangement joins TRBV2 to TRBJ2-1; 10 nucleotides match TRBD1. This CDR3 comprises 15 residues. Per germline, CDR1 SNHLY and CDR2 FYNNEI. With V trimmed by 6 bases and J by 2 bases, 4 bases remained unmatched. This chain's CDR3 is CASSRGTGAYNEQFF. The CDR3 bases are TGTGCCAGCAGCCGGGGGACAGGGGCCTACAATGAGCAGTTCTTC.

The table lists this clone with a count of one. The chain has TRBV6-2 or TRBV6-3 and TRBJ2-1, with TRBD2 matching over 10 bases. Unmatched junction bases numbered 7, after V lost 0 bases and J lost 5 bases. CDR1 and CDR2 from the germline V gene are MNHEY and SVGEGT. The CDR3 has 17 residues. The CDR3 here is CASSYSFSGGTNNEQFF. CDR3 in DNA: TGTGCCAGCAGTTACTCCTTTAGCGGGGGGACGAACAATGAGCAGTTCTTC.

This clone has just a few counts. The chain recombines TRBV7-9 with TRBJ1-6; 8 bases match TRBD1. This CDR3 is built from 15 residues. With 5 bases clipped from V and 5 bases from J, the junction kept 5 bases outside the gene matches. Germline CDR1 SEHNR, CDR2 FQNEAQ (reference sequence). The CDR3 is CASSRQGINNSPLHF. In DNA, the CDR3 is TGTGCCAGCAGCCGACAGGGGATTAATAATTCACCCCTCCACTTT. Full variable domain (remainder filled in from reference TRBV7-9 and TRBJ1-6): DTGVSQNPRHKITKRGQNVTFRCDPISEHNRLYWYRQTLGQGPEFLTYFQNEAQLEKSRLLSDRFSAERPKGSFSTLEIQRTEQGDSAMYLCASSRQGINNSPLHFGNGTRLTVT.